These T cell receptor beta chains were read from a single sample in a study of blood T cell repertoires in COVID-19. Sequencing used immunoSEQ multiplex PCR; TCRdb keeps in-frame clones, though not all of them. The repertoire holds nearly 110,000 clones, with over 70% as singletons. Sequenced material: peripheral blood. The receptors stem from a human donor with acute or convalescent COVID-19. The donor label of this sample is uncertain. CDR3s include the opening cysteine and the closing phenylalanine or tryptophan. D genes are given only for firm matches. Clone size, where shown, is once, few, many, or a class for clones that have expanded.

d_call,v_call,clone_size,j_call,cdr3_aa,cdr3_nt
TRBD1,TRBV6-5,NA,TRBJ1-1,CASSFRTGGFTEAFF,TGTGCCAGCAGTTTTAGGACAGGGGGCTTTACTGAAGCTTTCTTT
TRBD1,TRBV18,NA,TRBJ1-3,CASTSGRQGDSGNTIYF,TGTGCCAGCACGAGCGGCCGACAGGGAGACTCTGGAAACACCATATATTTT
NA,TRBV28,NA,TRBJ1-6,CASSLRSSYNSPLHF,TGTGCCAGCAGTTTAAGGAGCTCCTATAATTCACCCCTCCACTTT
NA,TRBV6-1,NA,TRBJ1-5,CASSGRGRGRSNQPQHF,TGTGCCAGCAGTGGGCGAGGGAGGGGGAGAAGCAATCAGCCCCAGCATTTT
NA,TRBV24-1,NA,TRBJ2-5,CATSLAGRETQYF,TGTGCCACCAGTCTCGCGGGGCGGGAGACCCAGTACTTC
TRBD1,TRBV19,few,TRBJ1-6,CASRWTGANSPLHF,TGTGCCAGTAGGTGGACAGGCGCTAATTCACCCCTCCACTTT
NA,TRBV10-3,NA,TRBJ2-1,CAISGSRNNEQFF,TGTGCCATCAGTGGGAGCCGCAACAATGAGCAGTTCTTC
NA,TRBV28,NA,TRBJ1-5,CASSWRTANNQPQHF,TGTGCCAGCAGTTGGCGGACAGCCAACAATCAGCCCCAGCATTTT
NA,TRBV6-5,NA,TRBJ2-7,CASSYGTPPAEQYF,TGTGCCAGCAGTTACGGGACACCCCCGGCCGAGCAGTACTTC
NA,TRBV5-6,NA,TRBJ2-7,CASSFAAGEQYF,TGTGCCAGCAGCTTCGCCGCCGGGGAGCAGTACTTC
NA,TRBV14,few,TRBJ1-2,CASSQSRNNGYTF,TGTGCCAGCAGCCAATCTAGGAACAACGGCTACACCTTC
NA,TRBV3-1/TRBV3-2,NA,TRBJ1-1,CASSSDRNTEAFF,TGTGCCAGCAGCTCCGACAGGAACACTGAAGCTTTCTTT
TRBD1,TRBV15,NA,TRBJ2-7,CATSRLDRGYEQYF,TGTGCCACCAGCAGACTGGACAGGGGCTACGAGCAGTACTTC
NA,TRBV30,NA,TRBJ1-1,CAWSDQGTITTEAFF,TGTGCCTGGAGTGATCAGGGGACGATTACCACTGAAGCTTTCTTT
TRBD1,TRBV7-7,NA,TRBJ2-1,CASSLRTGLGNEQFF,TGTGCTAGCAGCCTCAGGACAGGGTTGGGGAATGAGCAGTTCTTC
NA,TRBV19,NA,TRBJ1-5,CASTPGWGSNQPQHF,TGTGCCAGTACCCCGGGGTGGGGAAGCAATCAGCCCCAGCATTTT
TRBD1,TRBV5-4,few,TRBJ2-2,CASSLAEGASGELFF,TGTGCCAGCAGCTTGGCCGAGGGGGCCTCCGGGGAGCTGTTTTTT
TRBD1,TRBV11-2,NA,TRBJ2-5,CASSLPPGQGAAAETQYF,TGTGCCAGCAGCTTGCCCCCGGGACAGGGGGCAGCGGCAGAGACCCAGTACTTC
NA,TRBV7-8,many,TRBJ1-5,CASSPQGTNQPQHF,TGTGCCAGCAGCCCTCAGGGGACGAATCAGCCCCAGCATTTT
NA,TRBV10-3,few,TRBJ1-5,CAISESRGPEGSQPQHF,TGTGCCATCAGTGAGTCGCGGGGGCCAGAGGGTAGTCAGCCCCAGCATTTT
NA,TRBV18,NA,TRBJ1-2,CASSTDRTDGYTF,TGTGCCAGCTCAACAGACAGGACGGATGGCTACACCTTC
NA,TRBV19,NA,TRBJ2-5,CASSINREETQYF,TGTGCCAGTAGTATTAACAGGGAAGAGACCCAGTACTTC
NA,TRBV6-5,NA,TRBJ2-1,CASSRRGSYNEQFF,TGTGCCAGCAGTCGGAGGGGTTCCTACAATGAGCAGTTCTTC
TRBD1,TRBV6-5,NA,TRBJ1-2,CASRPYRGANYGYTF,TGTGCCAGCAGACCTTACAGGGGGGCTAACTATGGCTACACCTTC
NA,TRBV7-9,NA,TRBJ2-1,CASSPFGSGVTFF,TGTGCCAGCAGCCCCTTCGGTAGCGGCGTAACGTTCTTC
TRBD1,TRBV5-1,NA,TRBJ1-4,CASRSYGTGGERLFF,TGCGCCAGCAGGTCCTACGGGACAGGGGGGGAGAGGCTGTTTTTT
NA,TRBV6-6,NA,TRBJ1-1,CASSLQGSGTEAFF,TGTGCCAGCAGTTTACAGGGATCTGGCACTGAAGCTTTCTTT